This T cell receptor (beta chain) was profiled in a study of shared clonotypes between healthy human individuals. As for the study in general: The plates for each donor numbered three CD4 naive, three CD4 memory, two CD8 naive and one CD8 memory.

The germline gives CDR1 MNHNS, CDR2 SASEGT. The CDR3 has 15 residues. With 6 bases clipped from V and 8 bases from J, the junction kept 10 bases outside the gene matches. The assay was carried out at the deep level. Genomic DNA per cell subset filled all wells of several immunoSEQ plates. This table comes from immunoSEQ multiplex PCR, and its TCRdb copy is limited to in-frame clones, with some not included. Of some 2 million clones in the sample, 85% to 95% are singletons; the top ten hold 0.1% to 0.15%. The study drew all its donors from Caucasian adults living in Nashville, Tennessee. V is TRBV6-1 and J is TRBJ2-4; 10 bases line up with TRBD2. The specimen sequenced was naive CD4+ T cells sorted from blood. Documented subset: CD45RA+ positively selected. The receptor was isolated from a man in his late teens or twenties in good health. The CDR3 sequence: CASRGLAMAWYIQYF. CDR3 DNA sequence: TGTGCCAGCAGGGGACTAGCGATGGCTTGGTACATTCAGTACTTC.